This TCR beta chain comes out of a study of CD8 T cells in Susac syndrome. The T cells that were sequenced for TCR beta were CD8+ and CD4+ cells from blood. This CDR3 has 13 amino acids. Germline V gene sequence: CDR1 DFQATT, CDR2 SNEGSKA (reference sequence). V was trimmed by 2 bases and J by 4 bases, leaving 12 bases between them. The authors reverse transcribed about 0.5 to 1 ug RNA with random hexamers. The TCR beta CDR3 was amplified by immunoSEQ multiplex PCR across 54 Vbeta, 13 Jbeta. Each CDR3 protein gets one entry after TCRdb re-called the immunoSEQ multiplex PCR reads with MiXCR. The sample shows about 240,000 distinct CDR3 sequences, 96% of them seen only once.

The receptor was isolated from a human donor with Susac syndrome. Sample: CD4+ T cells from PBMCs. V is TRBV20-1 and J is TRBJ2-7; D not certain. CDR3 in DNA: TGCAGTGCTAGAACACCTGGAGTTTACGAGCAGTACTTC. Translation gives CSARTPGVYEQYF.